What follows is one T cell receptor (beta chain) and its context. Its antigen is as yet unknown. The intended depth for sequencing was 1 in 200,000 to 1 in 1 million T cells. The method was immunoSEQ multiplex PCR; TCRdb's version includes in-frame clones alone and lacks a portion of them. The table includes about 200,000 clones, around three quarters detected once. As input for TCR beta libraries, roughly 2 micrograms of genomic DNA came from cryopreserved PBMCs. CDR1 is MNHGY, CDR2 SVAAGI, per germline. The CDR3 totals 13 residues. V lost 2 bases and J 7 bases, leaving 12 bases between the germline ends. This record belongs to a study of cytotoxic CD8 clonotypes in ibrutinib-treated CLL. Study-level results: Public clonotypes were uncommon and contracted or stayed stable on treatment.

The receptor comes from a human donor with chronic lymphocytic leukemia. Sample: PBMCs, taken after 24 months of ibrutinib treatment. The chain recombines TRBV6-9 with TRBJ2-7; D may match TRBD1 or TRBD2 (5 bases each). Written as DNA, the CDR3 is TGTGCCAGCAGTTATATCGGGGCGGGTGAGCAGTACTTC. Translation: CASSYIGAGEQYF.